This T cell receptor (beta chain) was found in a study of blood T cell repertoires in COVID-19. About the study: The origin of the acute and convalescent COVID-19 samples was the United States, Italy and Spain. PBMCs, B-cell-depleted T cells, or T cells provided the cDNA or gDNA that made up the material.

Per the original methods: The assay estimated nucleated cells by amplifying reference gene primers. The table came from immunoSEQ multiplex PCR; TCRdb's copy has only in-frame clones and leaves some out. D and trimming were read from the DNA, whereas the V and J calls and clone size are those reported in that table. The top ten clones hold around 1.2% of a sample with tens of thousands of clones, approximately 88% of them seen once. Input material: peripheral blood. The TCR comes from an older woman with acute or convalescent COVID-19.

This CDR3 is CSAGTDYGYTF. The CDR3 nucleotides read TGCAGTGCTGGGACAGACTATGGCTACACCTTC. This chain joins TRBV20-1 and TRBJ1-2; 7 bases are shared with TRBD1. V was pared by 5 bases and J by 3 bases, with 0 bases of the junction left unmatched. CDR1 and CDR2 from the germline V gene are DFQATT and SNEGSKA (reference sequence). The length of the CDR3 is 11 residues.